The sequence of this TCR beta chain was determined in a study of T cell responses to AZD1222 COVID-19 vaccine. The protocol was immunoSEQ multiplex PCR, while the TCRdb copy is restricted to in-frame clones and leaves out a portion. The sample includes around 66,000 clones, 79% of them seen just once. The CDR3 runs 13 residues. Trimming cost V 5 bases and J 5 bases, with 11 bases left between them. Germline-derived CDR1 and CDR2 are SGHDT and YYEEEE. Findings and caveats of the study: Spike-specific TCR breadth and depth both grew after two AZD1222 doses.

In the case of this clone: Its antigen is unidentified.

V gene TRBV5-6 combines with J gene TRBJ1-5, with a tentative D call TRBD1 (5 bases). The starting material was peripheral blood, obtained on day 0 of MenACWY control vaccination. The receptor's source is an adult in good health. CDR3 amino acids: CASRRWGDQPQHF. CDR3 coding DNA: TGTGCCAGCAGGAGGTGGGGGGATCAGCCCCAGCATTTT.